The 17 T cell receptor beta chains given below trace back to one sample, sequenced in a study of early T cells in non-severe SARS-CoV-2 infection. TCRdb used MiXCR to reprocess the 5' RACE reads, holding one entry per CDR3 protein. The table shows about 49,000 distinct CDR3 sequences, with more than 5.5% occurring only once. Sequences were derived from whole blood, sampled at baseline. The origin of the receptors is an adult who was a healthcare worker with PCR-confirmed SARS-CoV-2 infection or an uninfected control (not recorded which).

The chain recombines TRBV30 with TRBJ1-2; TRBD1 is a possible D gene (6 bases). V lost 0 bases and J lost 3, with 11 bases in between. CDR3 length: 14 residues. Germline V gives CDR1 GTSNPN, CDR2 SVGIG (reference sequence). In DNA form, the CDR3 reads TGTGCCTGGAGTGTAACAGGGTCTCACTATGGCTACACCTTC. Its translation: CAWSVTGSHYGYTF.

The genes are TRBV6-2 or TRBV6-3 and TRBJ2-2; no clear D gene. Germline V lookup: CDR1 MNHEY, CDR2 SVGEGT. CDR3 length equals 12 residues. Trimming left V 5 bases short and J 8 bases short, with 9 bases between. The CDR3 DNA reads TGTGCCAGCAGTGGCTATCGGGGGGAGCTGTTTTTT. Translating gives CASSGYRGELFF.

This clonotype turned up a few times. The chain recombines TRBV19 with TRBJ2-7, with 10 bases fitting TRBD1. The CDR3 loop spans 15 amino acids. Trimming at V came to 4 bases and at J to 3 bases, leaving 6 bases not matched to a gene. In germline, CDR1 is LNHDA, CDR2 SQIVND (reference sequence). In DNA, the CDR3 is TGTGCCAGTAGTACCGGGACAGGGGAAATCTACGAGCAGTACTTC. Its protein product is CASSTGTGEIYEQYF.

This clonotype was seen only a few times. This chain connects TRBV30 to TRBJ2-5; no clear D. Germline V gene lookup returns CDR1 GTSNPN and CDR2 SVGIG (reference sequence). This CDR3 has 15 residues. The germline V and J ends were trimmed by 1 base and 1 base, with 13 bases remaining between them. The CDR3 bases are TGTGCCTGGAGTGGGGTGAGAGGCACCCAAGAGACCCAGTACTTC. Its protein product is CAWSGVRGTQETQYF.

In its sample, this clonotype was seen many times. The chain is built from TRBV9 and TRBJ1-3; D is undetermined. Deletions cut 5 bases from V and 1 base from J, with 19 bases between. Germline CDR1 is SGDLS and CDR2 is YYNGEE. CDR3 length equals 17 residues. CDR3 loop: CASSEPRGEMSGNTIYF. The CDR3 region has the DNA TGTGCCAGCAGTGAGCCTCGCGGCGAAATGTCTGGAAACACCATATATTTT.

The chain uses TRBV19 and TRBJ2-1; 9 bases are shared with TRBD1. With V trimmed by 6 bases and J by 6 bases, 18 bases remained unmatched. CDR1 LNHDA and CDR2 SQIVND come from the germline V gene (reference sequence). The CDR3 is 18 residues long. CDR3 bases: TGTGCCAGTAGCGAGATTACAGGGGGCCATACGAAGGGCAATGAGCAGTTCTTC. It translates to CASSEITGGHTKGNEQFF.

This clonotype was detected many times. The J gene is TRBJ1-1, the V gene TRBV11-3, with D hard to call. V shed 0 bases and J shed 3 bases, with 8 bases lying between them. This CDR3 has 14 amino acids. Germline CDR1 and CDR2: SGHNT and YENEEA. Here the CDR3 reads CASSLERAYTEAFF. CDR3 DNA: TGTGCCAGCAGCTTAGAGAGGGCTTACACTGAAGCTTTCTTT.

The V gene is TRBV30, the J gene TRBJ2-5; a weak D match, TRBD2 (5 bases). The CDR3 loop spans 12 amino acids. V lost 2 bases to trimming and J lost 4 bases, with 8 bases between them. In germline, CDR1 is GTSNPN, CDR2 SVGIG (reference sequence). The CDR3 DNA sequence: TGTGCCTGGAGTCCCCGGGGAGAGACCCAGTACTTC. Translating it yields CAWSPRGETQYF.

Turning to this clonotype: This clone may be a read error of a much larger clone one base away. The chain couples TRBV7-2 to TRBJ2-3; D not certain. The length of the CDR3 is 11 residues. Per germline, CDR1 SGHTA and CDR2 FQGNSA. The CDR3, as DNA: TGTGTCAGCAGCCCCGTAGGTACGCAGTATTTT. Translation gives CVSSPVGTQYF.

The chain combines TRBV7-8 with TRBJ2-5, with TRBD2 matching over 7 bases. Unmatched junction bases numbered 4, after V lost 2 bases and J lost 1 base. Germline lookup yields CDR1 SGHVS and CDR2 FQNEAQ. CDR3 length: 15 amino acids. CDR3 nucleotide sequence: TGTGCCAGCAGCTTAACGGGGGGAGTCCAAGAGACCCAGTACTTC. It translates to CASSLTGGVQETQYF.

This clonotype was detected ten times or more. The chain links TRBV9 to TRBJ2-1, with TRBD2 matching 8 bases. After removal of 0 bases from V and 8 bases from J, the junction contained 7 bases not matched to a gene. Per germline, CDR1 SGDLS and CDR2 YYNGEE. This CDR3 contains 15 residues. CDR3 bases: TGTGCCAGCAGCGTAGCGGGGGGGCTGTACGATGAGCAGTTCTTC. Translating it yields CASSVAGGLYDEQFF.

This clonotype has a count of ten or more. The rearrangement links TRBV10-3 to TRBJ2-7; 10 bases align to TRBD1. The germline gives CDR1 ENHRY, CDR2 SYGVKD. The V gene end was trimmed by 10 bases and the J gene end by 2 bases; junction bases not matched to a gene: 2. This CDR3 comprises 12 residues. CDR3 nucleotide sequence: TGTGCCAACGGACAGGGGGCCTACGAGCAGTACTTC. It translates to CANGQGAYEQYF.

This clonotype was seen repeatedly, ten times or more. The gene calls are TRBV12-3 or TRBV12-4 and TRBJ1-1, with 7 bases aligning to TRBD1. Losses at the gene ends were 6 bases for V and 2 bases for J; bases not matched to a gene: 6. This CDR3 contains 14 residues. The CDR3 region is CASRTGTANTEAFF. In DNA form, the CDR3 reads TGTGCCAGCAGAACAGGGACAGCCAACACTGAAGCTTTCTTT.

The chain combines TRBV19 with TRBJ2-4; TRBD1 might be the D (5 bases). This CDR3 comprises 17 residues. Looked up from germline, CDR1 is LNHDA and CDR2 is SQIVND (reference sequence). The germline V and J ends were trimmed by 5 bases and 1 base, with 18 bases remaining between them. The CDR3 sequence is CASSAFLRASAKNIQYF. DNA of the CDR3: TGTGCCAGTAGTGCATTCCTCAGGGCTTCGGCCAAAAACATTCAGTACTTC.

The chain couples TRBV11-3 to TRBJ2-1, with D possibly being TRBD2 (7 bases). The ends were cut back, 4 bases at V and 5 bases at J, with 15 bases in the middle. Germline V gene data show CDR1 as SGHNT and CDR2 as YENEEA. This CDR3 region has 15 residues. This CDR3 reads CASSSRGGPDNEQFF. The CDR3 DNA reads TGTGCCAGCAGCTCTCGCGGGGGCCCCGACAATGAGCAGTTCTTC.

The table lists this clonotype with many counts. The chain joins TRBV23-1 to TRBJ2-1, with D possibly matching TRBD1 (6 bases). TRBV23-1 is labeled an ORF, and its function is uncertain. This CDR3 is built from 18 residues. V lost 4 bases, J lost 4 bases, and 23 bases lay in between. CDR3 sequence (DNA): TGCGCCAGCAGTCTAGGACAGCCTCAAAACTTCTCATACAATGAGCAGTTCTTC. Residues: CASSLGQPQNFSYNEQFF.

The table lists this clonotype with many counts. The genes are TRBV5-6 and TRBJ2-5; TRBD2 matches 8 bases. J was trimmed by 2 bases and V by 1 base; bases with no gene match: 10. The CDR3 has 17 amino acids. Germline CDR1 is SGHDT and CDR2 is YYEEEE. The CDR3 nucleotides are TGTGCCAGCAGCTTGACCGTGGGGACTAGGAGACAAGAGACCCAGTACTTC. It codes for CASSLTVGTRRQETQYF.